The present entry profiles one T cell receptor beta chain with its context. The method was immunoSEQ multiplex PCR; TCRdb's version includes in-frame clones alone and lacks a portion of them. The repertoire holds about 120,000 clones, with roughly nine tenths as singletons. Germline V gene lookup returns CDR1 LGHDT and CDR2 YNNKEL (reference sequence). The CDR3 contains 14 residues. V shed 4 bases and J shed 4 bases, with 13 bases lying between them. This sample stems from a study of T cell responses to AZD1222 COVID-19 vaccine. Across the study: Some second doses came at about 4 weeks and others at about 12 weeks; these were pooled.

The TCR was taken from an adult in good health. The specimen was peripheral blood, collected on day 0 of AZD1222 vaccination. J is TRBJ1-2 and V is TRBV3-1 (or the pseudogene TRBV3-2); D may be TRBD1 (5 bases). The CDR3 region is CASSPKGWSYGYTF. The CDR3 coding sequence is TGTGCCAGCAGCCCGAAGGGGTGGAGCTATGGCTACACCTTC.